The present T cell receptor (beta chain) was sequenced within a study of blood T cells in healthy people across ages. CDR3 length: 15 amino acids. V lost 4 bases and J 6 bases, leaving 18 bases between the germline ends. CDR1 LGHNA and CDR2 YSLEER come from the germline V gene. Sample-barcoded 5' priming and a J-beta primer mix drove a second PCR of roughly 7 to 11 cycles. Researchers report that each sample yielded at least 2.5 million CDR3-containing paired-end reads. TCRdb used MiXCR to reprocess the 5' RACE reads, holding one entry per CDR3 protein. The repertoire includes about 780,000 distinct CDR3 sequences, 35% to 60% of them detected once, and 18% sits in the top ten. In its sample, this clonotype was seen once. The antigen is undetermined. Study-level points and caveats: More naive CD4+ cells and higher diversity marked long-lived donors relative to aged donors. Roughly linear age-related decline in beta diversity appeared, significant by age about 40.

Donors gave about 10 milliliters of peripheral blood apiece. This rearrangement joins TRBV4-3 to TRBJ1-2; no firm D call. The sequence came from a man older than 75 in good health. Sequencing was done on a sample of blood. CDR3 nucleotide sequence: TGCGCCAGCAGCCCAGGACTTAGGGCAGCCCATGGCTACACCTTC. Its translation is CASSPGLRAAHGYTF.